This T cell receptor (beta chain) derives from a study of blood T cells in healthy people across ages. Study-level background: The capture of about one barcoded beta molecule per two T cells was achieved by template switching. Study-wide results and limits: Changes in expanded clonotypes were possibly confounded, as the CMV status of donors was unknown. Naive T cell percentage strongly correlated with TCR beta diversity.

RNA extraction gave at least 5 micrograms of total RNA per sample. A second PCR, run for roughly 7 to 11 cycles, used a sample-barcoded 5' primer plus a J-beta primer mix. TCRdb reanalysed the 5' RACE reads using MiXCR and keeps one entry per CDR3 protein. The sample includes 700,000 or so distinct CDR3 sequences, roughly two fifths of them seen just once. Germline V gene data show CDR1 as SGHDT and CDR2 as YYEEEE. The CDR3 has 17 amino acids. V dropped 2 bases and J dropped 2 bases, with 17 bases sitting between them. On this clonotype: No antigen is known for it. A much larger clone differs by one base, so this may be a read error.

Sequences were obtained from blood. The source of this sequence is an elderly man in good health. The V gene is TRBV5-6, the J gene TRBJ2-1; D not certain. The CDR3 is CASSFYWGTVPYNEQFF. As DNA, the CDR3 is TGTGCCAGCAGCTTTTATTGGGGAACCGTCCCCTACAATGAGCAGTTCTTC. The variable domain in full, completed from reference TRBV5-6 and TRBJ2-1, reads DAGVTQSPTHLIKTRGQQVTLRCSPKSGHDTVSWYQQALGQGPQFIFQYYEEEERQRGNFPDRFSGHQFPNYSSELNVNALLLGDSALYLCASSFYWGTVPYNEQFFGPGTRLTVL.